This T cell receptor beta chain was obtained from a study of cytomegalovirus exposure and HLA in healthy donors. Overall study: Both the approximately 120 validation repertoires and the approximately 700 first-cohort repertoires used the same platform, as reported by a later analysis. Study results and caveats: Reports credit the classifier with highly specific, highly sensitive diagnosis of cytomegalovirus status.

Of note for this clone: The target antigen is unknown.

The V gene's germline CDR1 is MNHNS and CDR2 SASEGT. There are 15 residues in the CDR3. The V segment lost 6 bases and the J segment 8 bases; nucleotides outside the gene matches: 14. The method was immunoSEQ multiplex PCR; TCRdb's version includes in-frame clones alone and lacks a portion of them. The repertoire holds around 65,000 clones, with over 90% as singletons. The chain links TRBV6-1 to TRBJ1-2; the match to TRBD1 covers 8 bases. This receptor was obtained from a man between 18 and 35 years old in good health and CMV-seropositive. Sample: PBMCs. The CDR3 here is CASRQDQGAPFGYTF. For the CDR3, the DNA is TGTGCCAGCAGGCAAGATCAGGGGGCCCCTTTCGGCTACACCTTC.